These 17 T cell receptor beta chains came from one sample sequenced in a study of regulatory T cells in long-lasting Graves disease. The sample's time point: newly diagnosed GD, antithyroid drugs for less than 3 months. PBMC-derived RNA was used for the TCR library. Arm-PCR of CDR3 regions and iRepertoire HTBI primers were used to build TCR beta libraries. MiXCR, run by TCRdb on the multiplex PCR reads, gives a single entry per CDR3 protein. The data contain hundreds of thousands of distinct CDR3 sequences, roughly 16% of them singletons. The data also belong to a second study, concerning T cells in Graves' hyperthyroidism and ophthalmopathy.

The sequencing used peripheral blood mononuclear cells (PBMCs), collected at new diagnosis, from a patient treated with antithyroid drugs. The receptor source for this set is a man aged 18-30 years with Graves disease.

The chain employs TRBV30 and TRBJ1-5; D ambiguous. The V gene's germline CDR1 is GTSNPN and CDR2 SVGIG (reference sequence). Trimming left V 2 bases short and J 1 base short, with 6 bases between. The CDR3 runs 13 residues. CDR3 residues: CAWSPQSNQPQHF. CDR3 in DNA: TGTGCCTGGAGTCCACAGAGCAATCAGCCCCAGCATTTT.

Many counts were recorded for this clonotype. CDR3 region: CAWSVPLGGITSYEQYF. The DNA of the CDR3 is TGTGCCTGGAGTGTACCCCTAGGGGGGATAACCTCCTACGAGCAGTACTTC. The chain is built from TRBV30 and TRBJ2-7; tentatively, D is TRBD1 or TRBD2 (6 bases each). CDR3 length equals 17 residues. Trimming left V 0 bases short and J 0 bases short, with 18 bases between. Germline loops: CDR1 GTSNPN, CDR2 SVGIG (reference sequence). Variable domain in full (rest from reference TRBV30 and TRBJ2-7): SQTIHQWPATLVQPVGSPLSLECTVEGTSNPNLYWYRQAAGRGLQLLFYSVGIGQISSEVPQNLSASRPQDRQFILSSKKLLLSDSGFYLCAWSVPLGGITSYEQYFGPGTRLTVT.

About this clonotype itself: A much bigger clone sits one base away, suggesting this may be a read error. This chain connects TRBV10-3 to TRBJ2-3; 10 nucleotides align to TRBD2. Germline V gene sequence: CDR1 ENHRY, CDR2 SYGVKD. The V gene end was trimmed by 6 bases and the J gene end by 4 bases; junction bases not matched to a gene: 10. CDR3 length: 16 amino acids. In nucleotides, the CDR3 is TGTGCCATCAGCCCCGCTAGCGGGAGCAACGCAGATACGCAGTATTTT. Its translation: CAISPASGSNADTQYF.

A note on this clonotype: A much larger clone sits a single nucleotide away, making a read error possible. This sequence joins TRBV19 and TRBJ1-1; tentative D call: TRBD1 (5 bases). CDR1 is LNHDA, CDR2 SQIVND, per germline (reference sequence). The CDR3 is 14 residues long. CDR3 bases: TGTGCCAGTGGGTTGTGGACAAAGAACGCTGAAGCTTTCTTT. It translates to CASGLWTKNAEAFF. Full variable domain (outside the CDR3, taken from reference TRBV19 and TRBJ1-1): DGGITQSPKYLFRKEGQNVTLSCEQNLNHDAMYWYRQDPGQGLRLIYYSQIVNDFQKGDIAEGYSVSREKKESFPLTVTSAQKNPTAFYLCASGLWTKNAEAFFGQGTRLTVV.

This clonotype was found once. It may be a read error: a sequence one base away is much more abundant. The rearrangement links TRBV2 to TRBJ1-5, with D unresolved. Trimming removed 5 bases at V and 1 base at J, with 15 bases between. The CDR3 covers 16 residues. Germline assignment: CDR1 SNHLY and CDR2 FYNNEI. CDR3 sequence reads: CASSSDGFSSNQPQHF. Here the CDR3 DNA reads TGTGCCAGCAGTTCCGACGGTTTCTCGAGCAATCAGCCCCAGCATTTT.

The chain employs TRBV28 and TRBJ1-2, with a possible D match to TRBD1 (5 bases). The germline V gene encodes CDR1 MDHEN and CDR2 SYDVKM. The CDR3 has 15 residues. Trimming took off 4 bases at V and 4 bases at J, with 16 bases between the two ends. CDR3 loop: CASSYNSWGVYGYTF. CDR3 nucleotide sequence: TGTGCCAGCAGTTACAACTCGTGGGGGGTCTATGGCTACACCTTC.

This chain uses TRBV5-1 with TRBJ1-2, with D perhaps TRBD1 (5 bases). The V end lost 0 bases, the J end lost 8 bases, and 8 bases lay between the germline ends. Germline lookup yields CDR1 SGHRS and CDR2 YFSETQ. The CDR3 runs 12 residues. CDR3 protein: CASSLEGQGYTF. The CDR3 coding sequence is TGCGCCAGCAGCTTGGAGGGGCAGGGCTACACCTTC.

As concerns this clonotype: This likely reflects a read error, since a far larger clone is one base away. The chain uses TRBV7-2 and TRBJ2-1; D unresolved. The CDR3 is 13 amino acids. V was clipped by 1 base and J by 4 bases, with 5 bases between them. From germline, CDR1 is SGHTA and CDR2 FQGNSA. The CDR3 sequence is CTSSLGLYNEQFF. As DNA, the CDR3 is TGTACCAGCAGCTTAGGGCTTTACAATGAGCAGTTCTTC.

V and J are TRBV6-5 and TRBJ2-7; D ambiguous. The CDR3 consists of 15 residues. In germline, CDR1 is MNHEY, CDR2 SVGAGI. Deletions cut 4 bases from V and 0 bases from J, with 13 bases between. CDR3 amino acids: CASSSAVQSSYEQYF. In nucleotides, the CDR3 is TGTGCCAGCAGTTCAGCAGTCCAGAGCTCCTACGAGCAGTACTTC.

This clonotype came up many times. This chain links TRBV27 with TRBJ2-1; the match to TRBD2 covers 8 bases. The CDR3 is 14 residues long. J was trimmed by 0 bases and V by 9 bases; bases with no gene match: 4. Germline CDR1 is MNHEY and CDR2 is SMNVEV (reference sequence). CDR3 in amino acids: CASQSGSSYNEQFF. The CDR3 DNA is TGTGCCAGTCAGAGCGGGAGCTCCTACAATGAGCAGTTCTTC.

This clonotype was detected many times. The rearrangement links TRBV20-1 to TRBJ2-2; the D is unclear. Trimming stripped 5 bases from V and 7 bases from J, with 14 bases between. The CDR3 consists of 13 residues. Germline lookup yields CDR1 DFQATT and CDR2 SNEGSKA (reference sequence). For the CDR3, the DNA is TGCAGTGCTCGACCAGACAACGGCGGGGAGCTGTTTTTT. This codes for CSARPDNGGELFF.

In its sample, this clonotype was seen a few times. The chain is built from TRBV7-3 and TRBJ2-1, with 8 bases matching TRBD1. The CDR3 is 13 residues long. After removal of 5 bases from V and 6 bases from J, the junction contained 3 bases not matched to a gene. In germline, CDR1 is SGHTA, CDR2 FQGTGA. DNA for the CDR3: TGTGCCAGCAGCACCGGGACAGGCAATGAGCAGTTCTTC. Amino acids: CASSTGTGNEQFF.

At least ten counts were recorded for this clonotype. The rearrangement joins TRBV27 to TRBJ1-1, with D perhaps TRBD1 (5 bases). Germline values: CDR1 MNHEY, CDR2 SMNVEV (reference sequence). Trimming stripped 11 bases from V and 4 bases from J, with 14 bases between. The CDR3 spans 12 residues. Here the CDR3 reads CAGPLGGTEAFF. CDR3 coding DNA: TGTGCCGGACCCCTCGGGGGCACTGAAGCTTTCTTT.

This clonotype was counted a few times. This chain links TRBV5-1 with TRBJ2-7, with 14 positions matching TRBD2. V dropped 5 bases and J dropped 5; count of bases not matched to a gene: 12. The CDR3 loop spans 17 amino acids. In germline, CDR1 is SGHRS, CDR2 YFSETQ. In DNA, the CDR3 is TGCGCCAGCAGTCCTCCGGGACTAGCGGGAGCAGTCCACGAGCAGTACTTC. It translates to CASSPPGLAGAVHEQYF.

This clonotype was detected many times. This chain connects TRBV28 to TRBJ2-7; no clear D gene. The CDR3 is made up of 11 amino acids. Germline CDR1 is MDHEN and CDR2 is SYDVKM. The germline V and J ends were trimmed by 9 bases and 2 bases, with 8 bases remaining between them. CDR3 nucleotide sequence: TGTGCCAGACCCCATCCCTACGAGCAGTACTTC. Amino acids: CARPHPYEQYF.

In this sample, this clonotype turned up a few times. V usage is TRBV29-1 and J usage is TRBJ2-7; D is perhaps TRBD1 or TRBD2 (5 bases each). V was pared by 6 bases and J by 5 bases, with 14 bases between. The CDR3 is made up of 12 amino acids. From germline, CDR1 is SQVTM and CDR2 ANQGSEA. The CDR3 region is CSVWVGTHEQYF. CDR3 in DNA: TGCAGCGTCTGGGTGGGGACCCACGAGCAGTACTTC.

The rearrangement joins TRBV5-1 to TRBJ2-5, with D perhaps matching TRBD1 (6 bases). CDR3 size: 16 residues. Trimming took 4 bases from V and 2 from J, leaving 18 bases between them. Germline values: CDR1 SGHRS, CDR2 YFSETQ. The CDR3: CASSRKTQGSQETQYF. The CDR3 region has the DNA TGCGCCAGCAGCCGAAAAACACAGGGATCTCAAGAGACCCAGTACTTC.